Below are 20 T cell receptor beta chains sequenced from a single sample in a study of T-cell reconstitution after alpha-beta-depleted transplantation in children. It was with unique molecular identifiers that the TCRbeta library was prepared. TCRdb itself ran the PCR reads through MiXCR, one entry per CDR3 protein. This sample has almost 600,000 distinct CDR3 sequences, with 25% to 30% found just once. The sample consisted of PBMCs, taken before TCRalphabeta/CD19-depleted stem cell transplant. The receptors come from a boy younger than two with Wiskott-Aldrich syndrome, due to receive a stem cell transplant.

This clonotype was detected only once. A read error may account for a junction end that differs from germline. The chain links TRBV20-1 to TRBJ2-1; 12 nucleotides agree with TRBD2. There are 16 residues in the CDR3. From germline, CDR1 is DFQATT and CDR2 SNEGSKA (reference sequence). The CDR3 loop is CCASYLAGGTNNEQFF. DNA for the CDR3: TGCTGTGCTAGCTACCTAGCGGGAGGGACTAACAATGAGCAGTTCTTC.

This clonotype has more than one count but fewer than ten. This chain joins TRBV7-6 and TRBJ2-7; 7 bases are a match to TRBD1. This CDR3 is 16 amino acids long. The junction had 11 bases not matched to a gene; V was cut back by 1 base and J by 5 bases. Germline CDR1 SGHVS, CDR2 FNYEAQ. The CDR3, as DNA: TGTGCCAGCAGCTTAGGGTCGGACAGGTCACAAAACGAGCAGTACTTC. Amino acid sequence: CASSLGSDRSQNEQYF.

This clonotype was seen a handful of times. CDR3 in amino acids: CSARAPLYTEAFF. CDR3 nucleotide sequence: TGCAGTGCTAGAGCCCCCCTATACACTGAAGCTTTCTTT. The chain couples TRBV20-1 to TRBJ1-1, with no clear D. The CDR3 has 13 residues. Germline CDR1 DFQATT, CDR2 SNEGSKA (reference sequence). V lost 1 base and J 3 bases, leaving 9 bases between the germline ends.

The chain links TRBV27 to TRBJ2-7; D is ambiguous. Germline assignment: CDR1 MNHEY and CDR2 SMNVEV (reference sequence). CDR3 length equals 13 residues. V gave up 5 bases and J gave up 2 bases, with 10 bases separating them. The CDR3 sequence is CASSIGRTYEQYF. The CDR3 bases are TGTGCCAGCAGTATCGGACGGACCTACGAGCAGTACTTC.

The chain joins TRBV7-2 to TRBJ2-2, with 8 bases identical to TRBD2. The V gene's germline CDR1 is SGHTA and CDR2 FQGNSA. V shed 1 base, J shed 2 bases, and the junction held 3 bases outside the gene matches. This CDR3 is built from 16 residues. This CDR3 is CASSLVRTSNTGELFF. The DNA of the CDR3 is TGTGCCAGCAGCTTAGTTCGGACTAGCAACACCGGGGAGCTGTTTTTT.

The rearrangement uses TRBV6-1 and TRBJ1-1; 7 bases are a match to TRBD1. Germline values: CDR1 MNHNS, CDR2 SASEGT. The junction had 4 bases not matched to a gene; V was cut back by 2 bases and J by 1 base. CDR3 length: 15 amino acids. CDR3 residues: CASSEWAGGNTEAFF. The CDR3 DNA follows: TGTGCCAGCAGTGAATGGGCAGGGGGGAACACTGAAGCTTTCTTT.

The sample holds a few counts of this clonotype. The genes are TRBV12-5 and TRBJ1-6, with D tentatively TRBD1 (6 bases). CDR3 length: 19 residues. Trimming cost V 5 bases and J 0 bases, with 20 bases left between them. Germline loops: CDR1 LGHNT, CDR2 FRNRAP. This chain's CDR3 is CASGLGQRLPFSYNSPLHF. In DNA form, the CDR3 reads TGTGCTAGTGGTCTCGGACAGCGGCTCCCTTTCTCCTATAATTCACCCCTCCACTTT.

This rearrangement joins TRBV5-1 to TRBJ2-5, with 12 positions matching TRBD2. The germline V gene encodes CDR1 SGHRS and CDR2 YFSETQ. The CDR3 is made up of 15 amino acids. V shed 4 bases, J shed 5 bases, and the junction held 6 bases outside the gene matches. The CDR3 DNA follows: TGCGCCAGCAGCATTCTAGCGGGAGGGCCCGAGACCCAGTACTTC. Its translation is CASSILAGGPETQYF.

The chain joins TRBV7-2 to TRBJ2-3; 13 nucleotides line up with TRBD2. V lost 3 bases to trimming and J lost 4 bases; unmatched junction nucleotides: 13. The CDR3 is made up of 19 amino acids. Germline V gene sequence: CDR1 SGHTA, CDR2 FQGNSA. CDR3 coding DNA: TGTGCCAGCAGCTTCGCACTAGCGGGGGGGGACGTAATGGCAGATACGCAGTATTTT. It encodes CASSFALAGGDVMADTQYF.

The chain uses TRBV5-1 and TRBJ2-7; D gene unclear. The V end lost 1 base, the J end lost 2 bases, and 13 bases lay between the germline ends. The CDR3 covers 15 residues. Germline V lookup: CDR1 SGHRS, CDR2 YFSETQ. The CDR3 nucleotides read TGCGCCAGCAGCTTGACTCCCCCGACGGCCTACGAGCAGTACTTC. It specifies CASSLTPPTAYEQYF.

The CDR3: CASSFGDRGSPRNTQYF. DNA of the CDR3: TGTGCCAGCAGCTTTGGGGACAGGGGTTCCCCCCGGAATACGCAGTATTTT. The rearrangement joins TRBV5-5 to TRBJ2-3; 10 bases match TRBD1. After removal of 2 bases from V and 7 bases from J, the junction contained 13 bases not matched to a gene. Germline lookup yields CDR1 SGHKS and CDR2 YYEKEE (reference sequence). This CDR3 has 17 amino acids.

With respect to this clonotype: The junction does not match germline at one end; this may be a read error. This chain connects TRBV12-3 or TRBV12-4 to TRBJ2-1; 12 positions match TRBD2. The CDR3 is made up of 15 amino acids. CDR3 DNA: TGTGCCAGCAGCTTAGGACTAGCGGGATTCAATGTGCAGTTCTTC. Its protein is CASSLGLAGFNVQFF.

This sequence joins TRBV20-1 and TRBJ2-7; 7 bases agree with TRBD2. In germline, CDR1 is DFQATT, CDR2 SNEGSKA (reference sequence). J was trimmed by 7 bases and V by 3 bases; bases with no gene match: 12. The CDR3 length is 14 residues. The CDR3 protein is CSASLGGGRREQYF. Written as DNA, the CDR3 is TGCAGTGCTAGTTTAGGAGGCGGGAGAAGGGAGCAGTACTTC.

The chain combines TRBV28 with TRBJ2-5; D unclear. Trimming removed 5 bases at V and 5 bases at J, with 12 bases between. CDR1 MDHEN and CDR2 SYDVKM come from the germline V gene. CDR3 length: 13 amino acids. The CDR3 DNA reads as TGTGCCAGCAGTAGCAGCCGGCGCGAGACCCAGTACTTC. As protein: CASSSSRRETQYF.

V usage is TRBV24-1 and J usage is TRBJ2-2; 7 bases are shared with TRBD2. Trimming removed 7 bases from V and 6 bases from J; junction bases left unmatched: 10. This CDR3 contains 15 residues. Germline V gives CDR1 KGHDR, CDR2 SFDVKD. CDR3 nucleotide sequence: TGTGCCACCAGCTTGGGGGAGGGTCCTCCCGGGGAGCTGTTTTTT. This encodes CATSLGEGPPGELFF.

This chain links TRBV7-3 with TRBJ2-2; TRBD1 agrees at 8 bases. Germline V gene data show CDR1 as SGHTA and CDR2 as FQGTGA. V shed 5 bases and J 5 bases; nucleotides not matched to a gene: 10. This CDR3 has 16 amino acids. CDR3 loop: CASSPSQGVETGELFF. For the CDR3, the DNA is TGTGCCAGCAGCCCATCACAGGGGGTCGAAACCGGGGAGCTGTTTTTT.

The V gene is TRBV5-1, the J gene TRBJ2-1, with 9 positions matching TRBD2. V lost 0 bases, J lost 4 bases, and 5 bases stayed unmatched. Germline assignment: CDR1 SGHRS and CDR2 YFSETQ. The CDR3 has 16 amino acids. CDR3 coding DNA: TGCGCCAGCAGCTTGGGTCCCCTAGCGGGATACAATGAGCAGTTCTTC. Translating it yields CASSLGPLAGYNEQFF.

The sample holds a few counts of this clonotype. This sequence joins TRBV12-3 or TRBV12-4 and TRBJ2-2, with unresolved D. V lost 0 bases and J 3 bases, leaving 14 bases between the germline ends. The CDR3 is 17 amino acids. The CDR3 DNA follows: TGTGCCAGCAGTTTAGCCCTGCCCTTAGGAGACACCGGGGAGCTGTTTTTT. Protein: CASSLALPLGDTGELFF.

The CDR3 spells CASTPWGGDRETQYF. CDR3 coding DNA: TGTGCCAGCACCCCTTGGGGAGGAGATAGAGAGACCCAGTACTTC. The chain couples TRBV7-9 to TRBJ2-5, with D possibly TRBD2 on 6 matching bases. The CDR3 sequence is 15 residues long. The germline V gene has CDR1 SEHNR and CDR2 FQNEAQ (reference sequence). With 7 bases removed from V and 4 bases from J, the gap between germline ends came to 19 bases.

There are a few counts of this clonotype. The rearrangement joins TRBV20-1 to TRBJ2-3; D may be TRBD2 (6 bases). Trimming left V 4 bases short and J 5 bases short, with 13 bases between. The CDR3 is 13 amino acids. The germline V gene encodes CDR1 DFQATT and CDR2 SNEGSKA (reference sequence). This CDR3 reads CSANFGAGDTQYF. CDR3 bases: TGCAGTGCTAACTTTGGAGCGGGAGATACGCAGTATTTT.